A single sample gave rise to the 27 T cell receptor beta chains below, sequenced in a study of blood T cell repertoires in COVID-19 (dated by TCRdb to 2018 to 2021). The protocol used for the library was the immunoSEQ multiplex PCR assay. TCRdb took this table from immuneACCESS and kept in-frame rearrangements with V and J called. Such tables lack part of the clones; where checked against another copy, unresolved V genes explain under half of the gap, and the rest is unexplained. In this sample the table shows roughly 190,000 clones, around 87% of which occur a single time. Around 2% of the sample comes from the top ten. The sequenced sample was PBMCs or T cells enriched from blood (not recorded which). The origin of the receptors is a woman aged 25 to 39 who had recovered from COVID-19.

The rearrangement links TRBV4-2 to TRBJ2-1; 12 bases are shared with TRBD2. Looked up from germline, CDR1 is LGHNA and CDR2 is YNFKEQ. The CDR3 consists of 17 residues. The V gene end was trimmed by 1 base and the J gene end by 6 bases; junction bases not matched to a gene: 7. CDR3 DNA: TGTGCCAGCAGCCAAGGGTATAAGACTAGCGGGAGCAATGAGCAGTTCTTC. This translates into CASSQGYKTSGSNEQFF.

The J gene is TRBJ1-1, the V gene TRBV19; D unresolved. This CDR3 is 14 amino acids long. The germline CDR1 and CDR2 sequences are LNHDA and SQIVND (reference sequence). Deletions cut 1 base from V and 0 bases from J, with 6 bases between. The CDR3 DNA sequence: TGTGCCAGTAGTATAGGTCACTTGAACACTGAAGCTTTCTTT. Translation gives CASSIGHLNTEAFF. The variable domain in full, completed from reference TRBV19 and TRBJ1-1, reads DGGITQSPKYLFRKEGQNVTLSCEQNLNHDAMYWYRQDPGQGLRLIYYSQIVNDFQKGDIAEGYSVSREKKESFPLTVTSAQKNPTAFYLCASSIGHLNTEAFFGQGTRLTVV.

This rearrangement joins TRBV6-5 to TRBJ1-3; D may be TRBD1 (5 bases). In germline, CDR1 is MNHEY, CDR2 SVGAGI. The CDR3 is made up of 13 amino acids. V lost 8 bases and J 4 bases, leaving 12 bases between the germline ends. Here the CDR3 DNA reads TGTGCCAGCGGTAGGGGAGGAGGAAACACCATATATTTT. It encodes CASGRGGGNTIYF.

CDR3 sequence reads: CASSLRGRDRGPPGIMFF. In DNA form, the CDR3 reads TGTGCCAGCAGTTTAAGGGGTCGGGACAGGGGGCCTCCGGGGATCATGTTTTTT. J is TRBJ2-2 and V is TRBV27; 12 bases fit TRBD1. V lost 2 bases, J lost 15 bases, and 19 bases stayed unmatched. The CDR3 spans 18 residues. Per the germline V gene, CDR1 is MNHEY and CDR2 is SMNVEV (reference sequence).

This chain links TRBV7-8 with TRBJ2-7, with 11 nucleotides matching TRBD1. Germline trimming cut 5 bases from V and 4 bases from J; bases unmatched to any gene: 7. This CDR3 is 15 amino acids long. Per the germline V gene, CDR1 is SGHVS and CDR2 is FQNEAQ. CDR3: CASSPRDRGSYEQYF. CDR3 DNA sequence: TGTGCCAGCAGCCCCCGGGACAGGGGGTCTTACGAGCAGTACTTC.

V is TRBV6-2 or TRBV6-3 and J is TRBJ1-2; the match to TRBD1 covers 7 bases. Per the germline V gene, CDR1 is MNHEY and CDR2 is SVGEGT. After removal of 5 bases from V and 8 bases from J, the junction contained 11 bases not matched to a gene. The CDR3 covers 14 residues. This CDR3 reads CASSHHRQGDGYTF. The CDR3 region has the DNA TGTGCCAGCAGTCACCACCGACAGGGAGACGGCTACACCTTC.

This sequence joins TRBV27 and TRBJ2-1, with 11 nucleotides matching TRBD2. Per germline, CDR1 MNHEY and CDR2 SMNVEV (reference sequence). This CDR3 comprises 15 residues. Losses at the gene ends were 2 bases for V and 7 bases for J; bases not matched to a gene: 4. CDR3 residues: CASSLPSGGRNEQFF. As DNA, the CDR3 is TGTGCCAGCAGTTTACCTAGCGGGGGGCGAAATGAGCAGTTCTTC.

This clone was counted once. V usage is TRBV19 and J usage is TRBJ1-3; 7 nucleotides agree with TRBD1. Germline trimming cut 4 bases from V and 0 bases from J; bases unmatched to any gene: 6. The CDR3 contains 16 residues. Germline V gene lookup returns CDR1 LNHDA and CDR2 SQIVND (reference sequence). CDR3 loop: CASSRTGLRSGNTIYF. CDR3 bases: TGTGCCAGTAGTAGGACAGGTCTCCGCTCTGGAAACACCATATATTTT. Complete variable domain (other parts from reference TRBV19 and TRBJ1-3): DGGITQSPKYLFRKEGQNVTLSCEQNLNHDAMYWYRQDPGQGLRLIYYSQIVNDFQKGDIAEGYSVSREKKESFPLTVTSAQKNPTAFYLCASSRTGLRSGNTIYFGEGSWLTVV.

This sequence joins TRBV15 and TRBJ2-7, with D perhaps TRBD1 (5 bases). Between the trimmed V and J ends, which lost 0 bases and 5 bases, there was a span of 20 bases. This CDR3 has 17 amino acids. From germline, CDR1 is LNHNV and CDR2 YYDKDF (reference sequence). The chain's CDR3 is CATSRDQWQGLRDEQYF. In nucleotides, the CDR3 is TGTGCCACCAGCAGAGATCAATGGCAGGGCCTACGGGACGAGCAGTACTTC.

About this clone: The sample has other DNA sequences that encode this CDR3 too. The chain is built from TRBV30 and TRBJ1-1, with D possibly being TRBD1 (5 bases). Trimming left V 1 base short and J 3 bases short, with 9 bases between. This CDR3 spans 13 amino acids. CDR1 and CDR2 from the germline V gene are GTSNPN and SVGIG (reference sequence). This CDR3 reads CAWSEAGHTEAFF. Here the CDR3 DNA reads TGTGCCTGGAGTGAGGCAGGGCACACTGAAGCTTTCTTT.

This clone was seen a few times. The V gene is TRBV7-2, the J gene TRBJ1-1; the D is unclear. Germline CDR1 SGHTA, CDR2 FQGNSA. V gave up 6 bases and J gave up 1 base, with 9 bases separating them. The CDR3 totals 13 residues. The CDR3 sequence: CASRQQPNTEAFF. CDR3 DNA sequence: TGTGCCAGCAGACAACAGCCGAACACTGAAGCTTTCTTT.

This clone has just one count. This chain links TRBV7-3 with TRBJ2-1, with D maybe TRBD2 (5 bases). Germline CDR1 SGHTA, CDR2 FQGTGA. Trimming removed 0 bases from V and 3 bases from J, with 12 bases in between. The CDR3 has 16 amino acids. The CDR3 nucleotides read TGTGCCAGCAGCTTAACGGGAGCAGCGGACTACAATGAGCAGTTCTTC. It encodes CASSLTGAADYNEQFF. Using reference TRBV7-3 and TRBJ2-1 for the parts outside the CDR3, the full variable domain is GAGVSQTPSNKVTEKGKYVELRCDPISGHTALYWYRQSLGQGPEFLIYFQGTGAADDSGLPNDRFFAVRPEGSVSTLKIQRTERGDSAVYLCASSLTGAADYNEQFFGPGTRLTVL.

The chain is built from TRBV6-5 and TRBJ2-7; perhaps TRBD1 as D (5 bases). CDR3 length: 11 amino acids. V gave up 5 bases and J gave up 7 bases, with 9 bases separating them. Germline V gene data show CDR1 as MNHEY and CDR2 as SVGAGI. The CDR3 sequence: CASSQGWEQYF. CDR3 in DNA: TGTGCCAGCAGTCAGGGATGGGAGCAGTACTTC.

This clone was seen only a few times. CDR3 bases: TGTGCCAGCAGCCTTCTGTCCGGGACAACTGGCTATGGCTACACCTTC. Its protein is CASSLLSGTTGYGYTF. This sequence joins TRBV3-1 (or the pseudogene TRBV3-2) and TRBJ1-2, with a weak D call TRBD1 (6 bases). Germline-derived CDR1 and CDR2 are LGHDT and YNNKEL (reference sequence). The CDR3 runs 16 residues. Trimming shortened V by 4 bases and J by 4 bases, and 19 bases separated the two germline ends.

In the case of this clone: The junction shows a germline mismatch at one end, possibly a read error. The genes are TRBV19 and TRBJ1-3; D is ambiguous. CDR1 and CDR2 from the germline V gene are LNHDA and SQIVND (reference sequence). This CDR3 region has 12 residues. As DNA, the CDR3 is TGTGCCAGTAGCACCTCTGGCAACACCATATATTTT. Amino acid sequence: CASSTSGNTIYF.

The rearrangement uses TRBV27 and TRBJ1-6; 8 nucleotides line up with TRBD1. The V gene end was trimmed by 5 bases and the J gene end by 3 bases; junction bases not matched to a gene: 12. Germline V lookup: CDR1 MNHEY, CDR2 SMNVEV (reference sequence). This CDR3 comprises 18 residues. The CDR3 DNA reads as TGTGCCAGCAGTCTCCGGGACAGGCCTCTGAGCTATAATTCACCCCTCCACTTT. This translates into CASSLRDRPLSYNSPLHF.

This rearrangement joins TRBV18 to TRBJ2-1; 10 nucleotides agree with TRBD1. Per germline, CDR1 KGHSH and CDR2 LQKENI. V lost 4 bases and J lost 8; bases outside the gene matches: 8. CDR3 length equals 15 residues. CDR3 bases: TGTGCCAGCTCACTGGCCGGGACAGGGGTTTATGAGCAGTTCTTC. The encoded protein is CASSLAGTGVYEQFF.

The chain uses TRBV5-1 and TRBJ1-5; 7 bases match TRBD1. CDR1 and CDR2 (germline): SGHRS, YFSETQ. V shed 1 base and J 0 bases; nucleotides not matched to a gene: 10. The CDR3 totals 18 residues. The CDR3 nucleotides are TGCGCCAGCAGCTTGACAAGGGGGACAGTGTCTAGCAATCAGCCCCAGCATTTT. This codes for CASSLTRGTVSSNQPQHF.

This clone occurred a few times. J is TRBJ2-7 and V is TRBV11-1; D is possibly TRBD2 (5 bases). The CDR3 extends over 14 amino acids. Trimming took off 2 bases at V and 2 bases at J, with 10 bases between the two ends. CDR1 is SGHAT, CDR2 FQDESV, per germline (reference sequence). For the CDR3, the DNA is TGTGCCAGCAGCTTAAGACCCGGGGCCTACGAGCAGTACTTC. This translates into CASSLRPGAYEQYF.

The rearrangement links TRBV9 to TRBJ2-7; 7 nucleotides agree with TRBD1. The CDR3 is 16 residues long. CDR1 and CDR2 (germline): SGDLS, YYNGEE. With 0 bases clipped from V and 3 bases from J, the junction kept 9 bases outside the gene matches. CDR3 DNA sequence: TGTGCCAGCAGCGTAGGTCGACAGGGCACCCACTACGAGCAGTACTTC. This sequence encodes CASSVGRQGTHYEQYF.

The chain has TRBV2 and TRBJ2-3; TRBD2 agrees at 9 bases. Germline CDR1 SNHLY, CDR2 FYNNEI. Trimming at V came to 7 bases and at J to 8 bases, leaving 10 bases not matched to a gene. The CDR3 spans 14 residues. The CDR3 sequence: CASIQASGMSTQYF. In DNA form, the CDR3 reads TGTGCCAGCATCCAGGCTAGCGGGATGAGTACGCAGTATTTT.

V gene TRBV20-1 combines with J gene TRBJ2-3; D remains unclear. CDR3 length: 11 residues. The germline V gene has CDR1 DFQATT and CDR2 SNEGSKA (reference sequence). Trimming stripped 4 bases from V and 1 base from J, with 3 bases between. The CDR3 protein is CSAIGTDTQYF. DNA for the CDR3: TGCAGTGCTATAGGCACAGATACGCAGTATTTT.

This chain connects TRBV30 to TRBJ1-6, with D hard to call. CDR3 length: 14 residues. Between the trimmed V and J ends, which lost 0 bases and 8 bases, there was a span of 11 bases. CDR1 is GTSNPN, CDR2 SVGIG, per germline (reference sequence). CDR3 DNA: TGTGCCTGGAGTGTGACGTATGAGGATTCACCCCTCCACTTT. This sequence encodes CAWSVTYEDSPLHF.

The V call is TRBV7-7, the J call TRBJ2-1, with D maybe TRBD1 (6 bases). CDR1 SSHAT and CDR2 FNYEAQ come from the germline V gene (reference sequence). This CDR3 contains 14 residues. Trimming left V 2 bases short and J 3 bases short, with 8 bases between. CDR3 protein: CASSLNRDYNEQFF. The CDR3 bases are TGTGCCAGCAGCTTAAACAGGGACTACAATGAGCAGTTCTTC.

A remark on this clone: The sample has other DNA sequences that encode this CDR3 too. The rearrangement links TRBV25-1 to TRBJ1-3, with D unresolved. Trimming shortened V by 3 bases and J by 2 bases, and 5 bases separated the two germline ends. This CDR3 has 13 residues. Germline assignment: CDR1 MGHDK and CDR2 SYGVNS. CDR3 protein: CASSESAGNTIYF. For the CDR3, the DNA is TGTGCCAGCAGTGAGTCAGCTGGAAACACCATATATTTT. Complete variable domain (other parts from reference TRBV25-1 and TRBJ1-3): EADIYQTPRYLVIGTGKKITLECSQTMGHDKMYWYQQDPGMELHLIHYSYGVNSTEKGDLSSESTVSRIRTEHFPLTLESARPSHTSQYLCASSESAGNTIYFGEGSWLTVV.

The chain is built from TRBV19 and TRBJ2-1, with 12 bases lining up with TRBD2. The CDR3 covers 16 residues. Germline V gene lookup returns CDR1 LNHDA and CDR2 SQIVND (reference sequence). The V gene end was trimmed by 6 bases and the J gene end by 10 bases; junction bases not matched to a gene: 13. This CDR3 is CASRQETSGRGGEQFF. DNA for the CDR3: TGTGCCAGTAGGCAAGAGACTAGCGGGAGAGGAGGAGAGCAGTTCTTC.

The chain couples TRBV19 to TRBJ1-1, with D perhaps matching TRBD1 (5 bases). CDR1 LNHDA and CDR2 SQIVND come from the germline V gene (reference sequence). The V and J ends lost 5 bases and 1 base respectively, with 17 bases between them. The CDR3 consists of 16 residues. CDR3 bases: TGTGCCAGTAGTGCAGAACTGGGACTCCAGAACACTGAAGCTTTCTTT. Amino acid sequence: CASSAELGLQNTEAFF. The full variable domain, rest sourced from reference TRBV19 and TRBJ1-1, is DGGITQSPKYLFRKEGQNVTLSCEQNLNHDAMYWYRQDPGQGLRLIYYSQIVNDFQKGDIAEGYSVSREKKESFPLTVTSAQKNPTAFYLCASSAELGLQNTEAFFGQGTRLTVV.